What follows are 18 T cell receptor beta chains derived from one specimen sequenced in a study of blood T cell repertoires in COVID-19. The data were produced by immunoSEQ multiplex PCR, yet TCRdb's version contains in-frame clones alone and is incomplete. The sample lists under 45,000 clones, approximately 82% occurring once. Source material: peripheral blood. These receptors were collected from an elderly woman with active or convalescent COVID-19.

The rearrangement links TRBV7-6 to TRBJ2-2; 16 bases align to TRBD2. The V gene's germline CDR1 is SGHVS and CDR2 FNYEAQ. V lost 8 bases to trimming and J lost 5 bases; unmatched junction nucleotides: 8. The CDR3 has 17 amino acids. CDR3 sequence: CASEEGLAGGRTGELFF. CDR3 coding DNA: TGTGCCAGCGAGGAGGGACTAGCGGGAGGGCGGACCGGGGAGCTGTTTTTT.

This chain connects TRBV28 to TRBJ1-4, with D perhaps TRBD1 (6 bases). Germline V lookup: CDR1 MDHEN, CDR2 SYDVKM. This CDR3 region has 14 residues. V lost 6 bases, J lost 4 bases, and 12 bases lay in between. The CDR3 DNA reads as TGTGCCAGCAGCTGGACAGCGATTAATGAAAAACTGTTTTTT. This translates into CASSWTAINEKLFF.

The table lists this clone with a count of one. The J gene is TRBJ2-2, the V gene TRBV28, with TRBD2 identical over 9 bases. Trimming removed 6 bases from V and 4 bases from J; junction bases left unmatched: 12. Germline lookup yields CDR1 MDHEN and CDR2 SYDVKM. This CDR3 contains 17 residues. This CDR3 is CASSLHIAGVGTGELFF. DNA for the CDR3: TGTGCCAGCAGCCTGCATATAGCGGGAGTCGGCACCGGGGAGCTGTTTTTT. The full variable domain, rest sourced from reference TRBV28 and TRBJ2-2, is DVKVTQSSRYLVKRTGEKVFLECVQDMDHENMFWYRQDPGLGLRLIYFSYDVKMKEKGDIPEGYSVSREKKERFSLILESASTNQTSMYLCASSLHIAGVGTGELFFGEGSRLTVL.

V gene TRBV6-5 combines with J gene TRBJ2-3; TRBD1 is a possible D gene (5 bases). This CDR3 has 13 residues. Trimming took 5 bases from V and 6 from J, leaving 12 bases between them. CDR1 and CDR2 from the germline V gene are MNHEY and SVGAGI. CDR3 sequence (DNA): TGTGCCAGCAGTAGACAGTTTCCCGATACGCAGTATTTT. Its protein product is CASSRQFPDTQYF.

CDR3 nucleotide sequence: TGCGCCAGCAGCTTGGCGCAGTCCCAAGAGACCCAGTACTTC. The encoded protein is CASSLAQSQETQYF. The chain couples TRBV5-1 to TRBJ2-5; D remains ambiguous. Trimming left V 0 bases short and J 1 base short, with 7 bases between. The CDR3 contains 14 residues. Germline CDR1 reads SGHRS; CDR2 reads YFSETQ.

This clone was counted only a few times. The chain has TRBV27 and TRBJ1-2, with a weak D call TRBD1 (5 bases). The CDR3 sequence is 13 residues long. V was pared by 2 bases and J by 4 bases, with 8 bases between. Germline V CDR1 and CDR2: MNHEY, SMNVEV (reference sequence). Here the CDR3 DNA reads TGTGCCAGCAGTTTACGGGGGGGCTATGGCTACACCTTC. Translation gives CASSLRGGYGYTF.

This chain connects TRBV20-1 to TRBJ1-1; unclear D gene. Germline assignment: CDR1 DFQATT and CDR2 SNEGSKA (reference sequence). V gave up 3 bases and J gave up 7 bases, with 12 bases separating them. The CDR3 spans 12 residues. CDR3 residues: CSASKEEREAFF. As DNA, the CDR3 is TGCAGTGCTAGTAAGGAGGAACGTGAAGCTTTCTTT.

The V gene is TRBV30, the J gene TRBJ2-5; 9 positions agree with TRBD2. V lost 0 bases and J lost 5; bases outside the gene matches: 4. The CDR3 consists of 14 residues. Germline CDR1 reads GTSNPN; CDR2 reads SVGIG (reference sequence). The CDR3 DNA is TGTGCCTGGAGTGTAGGTCTAGCGGGGGAGACCCAGTACTTC. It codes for CAWSVGLAGETQYF. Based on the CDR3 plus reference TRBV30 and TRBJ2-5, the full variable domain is SQTIHQWPATLVQPVGSPLSLECTVEGTSNPNLYWYRQAAGRGLQLLFYSVGIGQISSEVPQNLSASRPQDRQFILSSKKLLLSDSGFYLCAWSVGLAGETQYFGPGTRLLVL.

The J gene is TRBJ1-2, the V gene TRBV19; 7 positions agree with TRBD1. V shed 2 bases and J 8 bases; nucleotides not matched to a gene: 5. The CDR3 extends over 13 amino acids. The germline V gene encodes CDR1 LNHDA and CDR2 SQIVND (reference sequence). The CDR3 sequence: CASSISRGSGYTF. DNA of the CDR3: TGTGCCAGTAGTATAAGCAGGGGGAGCGGCTACACCTTC.

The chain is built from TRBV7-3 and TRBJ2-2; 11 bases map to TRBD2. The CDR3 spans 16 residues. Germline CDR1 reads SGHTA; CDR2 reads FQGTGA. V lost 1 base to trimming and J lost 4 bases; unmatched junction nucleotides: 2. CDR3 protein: CASSLIAGGTTGELFF. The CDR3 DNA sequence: TGTGCCAGCAGCTTAATAGCGGGAGGGACCACCGGGGAGCTGTTTTTT.

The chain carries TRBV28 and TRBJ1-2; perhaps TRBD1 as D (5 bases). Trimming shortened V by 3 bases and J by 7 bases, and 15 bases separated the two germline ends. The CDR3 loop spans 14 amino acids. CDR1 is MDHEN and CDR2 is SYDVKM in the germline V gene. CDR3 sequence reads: CASSFGRAATGYTF. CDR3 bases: TGTGCCAGCAGTTTCGGCAGGGCGGCGACTGGCTACACCTTC.

The CDR3 sequence is CASSYSEATGSPLHF. The CDR3 nucleotides are TGTGCCAGCAGTTACTCGGAGGCCACGGGGTCACCCCTCCACTTT. The chain couples TRBV6-5 to TRBJ1-6; D is unclear. Trimming pared 0 bases from V and 10 bases from J, leaving 13 bases between. Germline V CDR1 and CDR2: MNHEY, SVGAGI. This CDR3 contains 15 residues.

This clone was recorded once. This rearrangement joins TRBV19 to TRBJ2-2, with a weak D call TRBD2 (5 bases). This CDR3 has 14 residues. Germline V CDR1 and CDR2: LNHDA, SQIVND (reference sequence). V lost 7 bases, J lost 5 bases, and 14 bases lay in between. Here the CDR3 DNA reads TGTGCCAGTACAAGCGGCCCCTTAACCGGGGAGCTGTTTTTT. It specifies CASTSGPLTGELFF.

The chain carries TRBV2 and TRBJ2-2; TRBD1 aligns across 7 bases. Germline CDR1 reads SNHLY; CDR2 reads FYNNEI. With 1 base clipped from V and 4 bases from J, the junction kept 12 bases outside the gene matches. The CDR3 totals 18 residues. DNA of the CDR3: TGTGCCAGCAGTGAAGGACAGGGAATATTTCTTTTCACCGGGGAGCTGTTTTTT. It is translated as CASSEGQGIFLFTGELFF.

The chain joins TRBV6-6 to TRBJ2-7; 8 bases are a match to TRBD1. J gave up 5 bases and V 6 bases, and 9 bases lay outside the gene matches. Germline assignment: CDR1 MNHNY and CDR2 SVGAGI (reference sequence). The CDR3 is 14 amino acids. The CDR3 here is CASRRGQGTHEQYF. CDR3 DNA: TGTGCCAGCAGGCGCGGACAGGGAACACACGAGCAGTACTTC.

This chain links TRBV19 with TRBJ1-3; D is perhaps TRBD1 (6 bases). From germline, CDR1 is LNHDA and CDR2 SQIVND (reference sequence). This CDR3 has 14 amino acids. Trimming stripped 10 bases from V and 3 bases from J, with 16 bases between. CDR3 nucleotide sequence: TGTGCCACCGCGACAGGCTTTTTTGGAAACACCATATATTTT. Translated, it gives CATATGFFGNTIYF.

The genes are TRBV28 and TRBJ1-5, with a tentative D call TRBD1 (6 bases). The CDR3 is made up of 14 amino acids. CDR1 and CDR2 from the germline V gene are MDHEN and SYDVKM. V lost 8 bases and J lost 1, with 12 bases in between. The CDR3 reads CASGERGSNQPQHF. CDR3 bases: TGTGCCAGCGGAGAGAGGGGGAGCAATCAGCCCCAGCATTTT.

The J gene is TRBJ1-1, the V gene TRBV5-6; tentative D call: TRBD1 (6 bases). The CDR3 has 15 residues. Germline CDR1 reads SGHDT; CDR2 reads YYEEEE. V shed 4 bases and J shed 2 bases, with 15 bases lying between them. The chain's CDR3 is CASSPRGRGNTEAFF. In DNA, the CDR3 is TGTGCCAGCAGCCCAAGGGGGAGGGGAAACACTGAAGCTTTCTTT. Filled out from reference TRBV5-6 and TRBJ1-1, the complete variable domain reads DAGVTQSPTHLIKTRGQQVTLRCSPKSGHDTVSWYQQALGQGPQFIFQYYEEEERQRGNFPDRFSGHQFPNYSSELNVNALLLGDSALYLCASSPRGRGNTEAFFGQGTRLTVV.